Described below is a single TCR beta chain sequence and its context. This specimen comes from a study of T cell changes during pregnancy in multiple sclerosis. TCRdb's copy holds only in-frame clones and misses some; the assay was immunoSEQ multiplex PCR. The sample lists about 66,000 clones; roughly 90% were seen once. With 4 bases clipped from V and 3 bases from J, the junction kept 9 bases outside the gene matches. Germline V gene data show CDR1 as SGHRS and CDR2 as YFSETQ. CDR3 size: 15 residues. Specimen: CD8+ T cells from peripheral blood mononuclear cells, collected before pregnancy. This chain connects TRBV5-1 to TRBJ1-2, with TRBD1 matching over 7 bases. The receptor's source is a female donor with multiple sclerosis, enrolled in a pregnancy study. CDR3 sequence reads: CASSLPGQNYYGYTF. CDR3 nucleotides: TGCGCCAGCAGCCTACCGGGACAGAACTACTATGGCTACACCTTC. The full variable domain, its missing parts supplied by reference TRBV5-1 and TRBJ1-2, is KAGVTQTPRYLIKTRGQQVTLSCSPISGHRSVSWYQQTPGQGLQFLFEYFSETQRNKGNFPGRFSGRQFSNSRSEMNVSTLELGDSALYLCASSLPGQNYYGYTFGSGTRLTVV.